Listed below are T cell receptor beta chains from one sample, sequenced in a study of T cell repertoires in cytomegalovirus infection. The antigens these receptors bind are not known. TCRdb re-called the reads through MiXCR, storing one row per CDR3 protein. The data hold fewer than 950,000 distinct CDR3 sequences, with around a third observed a single time. The sample here was cultured CD8+ T cells from PBMCs, taken from culture after CMV antigen stimulation. The source is a human donor in good health (CMV status not recorded). Some clones in this sample may be carry-over from other donors' samples. Each CDR3 is given with its conserved first and last residue. Each record gives: V gene, D gene, J gene, clone size, CDR3 DNA, CDR3 protein. A D gene is named only where the DNA matches it firmly. Not every row has a clone size; where given, it reads once, few, many or a size class.

>TRBV7-6|NA|TRBJ1-1|NA
TGTGCCAGCAGACCTGGTTTAGGGCGAGCCACTGAAGCTTTCTTT
CASRPGLGRATEAFF
>TRBV27|NA|TRBJ1-5|NA
TGTGCCAGCCGTTTTAGAGCTATGGGTTTGCCCCAGCATTTT
CASRFRAMGLPQHF
>TRBV6-5|NA|TRBJ2-5|NA
TGTGCCAGCAGTTACCGGGGTTACCCGGCAGAGACCCAGTACTTC
CASSYRGYPAETQYF
>TRBV20-1|NA|TRBJ2-5|NA
TGCAGTGCTAGTAGGATCTTGGTCGAGACCCAGTACTTC
CSASRILVETQYF
>TRBV5-1|NA|TRBJ2-1|few
TGCGCCAGCAGCTGGAACGGGCATCGGTCCTACAATGAGCAGTTCTTC
CASSWNGHRSYNEQFF
>TRBV27|NA|TRBJ1-2|NA
TGTGCCAGCAGTTCGGGACGGACCGGCTACACCTTC
CASSSGRTGYTF
>TRBV6-6|NA|TRBJ1-1|NA
TGTGCCAGCAGTTACGAGGGACAGAACACTGAAGCTTTCTTT
CASSYEGQNTEAFF
>TRBV12-3/TRBV12-4|NA|TRBJ2-3|NA
TGTGCCAGCAGTTTAGTCCTTAGCACAGATACGCAGTATTTT
CASSLVLSTDTQYF
>TRBV2|NA|TRBJ2-7|NA
TGTGCCAGCAGTGAAGCAGCATCCTACGAGCAGTACTTC
CASSEAASYEQYF
>TRBV11-2|TRBD1|TRBJ1-3|many
TGTGCCAGCAGCCCCTGGGACAGGGGCCTCTCTGGAAACACCATATATTTT
CASSPWDRGLSGNTIYF
>TRBV5-1|TRBD1|TRBJ2-1|many
TGCGCCAGTAACAGGGGGCAAAATGAGCAGTTCTTC
CASNRGQNEQFF
>TRBV7-9|NA|TRBJ2-1|few
TGTGCCAGCAGCTTAGCGACGGGACCGCAGTTCTTC
CASSLATGPQFF
>TRBV10-3|NA|TRBJ2-2|many
TGTGCCATCAGTGAGTCGTGGCAGATTAACACCGGGGAGCTGTTTTTT
CAISESWQINTGELFF
>TRBV6-5|NA|TRBJ2-7|NA
TGTGCCAGCAGTTACGCCGGGGACGAGCAGTACTTC
CASSYAGDEQYF
>TRBV7-8|TRBD2|TRBJ2-7|few
TGTGCCAGCAGCTGGGGTGGCGGGGGGGCCGTCGAGCAGTACTTC
CASSWGGGGAVEQYF
>TRBV4-2|TRBD2|TRBJ2-5|NA
TGTGCCAGCAGCATACATAGCGGGGGTGCCTCAGAGACCCAGTACTTC
CASSIHSGGASETQYF
>TRBV27|TRBD1|TRBJ2-7|NA
TGTGCCAGCAGATTGGGGACAGGGGGCTCCTACGAGCAGTACTTC
CASRLGTGGSYEQYF
>TRBV7-6|NA|TRBJ2-3|once
TGTGCCAGCAGCAATCCCATCACAGATACGCAGTATTTT
CASSNPITDTQYF
>TRBV7-8|NA|TRBJ2-2|many
TGTGCCAGCAGCTTAAAAAGCGGGGAGCTGTTTTTT
CASSLKSGELFF
>TRBV7-9|TRBD1|TRBJ1-1|NA
TGTGCCAGCATGGGACAGGGAATGAACACTGAAGCTTTCTTT
CASMGQGMNTEAFF
>TRBV10-2|NA|TRBJ1-1|once
TGCGCCACGGGACCCTGGACTGAAGCTTTCTTT
CATGPWTEAFF
>TRBV27|TRBD1|TRBJ1-2|NA
TGTGCCAGCAGCCCTGACAGGGCGCGATCCTATGGCTACACCTTC
CASSPDRARSYGYTF
>TRBV6-2/TRBV6-3|TRBD2|TRBJ2-5|NA
TGTGCCAGCAGTTACGTTAGCGGGCAAGAGACCCAGTACTTC
CASSYVSGQETQYF
>TRBV6-6|NA|TRBJ2-7|NA
TGTGCCACAGACGATTACGAGCAGTACTTC
CATDDYEQYF
>TRBV4-1|NA|TRBJ1-1|NA
TGCGCCAGCAGCCAAAGGGAAGGAGGGACTGAAGCTTTCTTT
CASSQREGGTEAFF
>TRBV11-2|NA|TRBJ2-2|many
TGTGCCAGCAGCTTAGAGGGTAGGCCGAACACCGGGGAGCTGTTTTTT
CASSLEGRPNTGELFF
>TRBV19|NA|TRBJ1-1|many
TGTGCCAGTAGTATGACCTACATATTCCACCGCTACTACAGAAAGAGCACTGAAGCTTTCTTT
CASSMTYIFHRYYRKSTEAFF
>TRBV7-6|NA|TRBJ2-2|NA
TGTGCCAGCAGCGTCAGGGGTCCTAACACCGGGGAGCTGTTTTTT
CASSVRGPNTGELFF
>TRBV6-5|TRBD1|TRBJ1-2|few
TGTGCCAGCAGTTACTCGGCCAGGGGGGGTGGCTACACCTTC
CASSYSARGGGYTF
>TRBV15|NA|TRBJ1-2|few
TGTGCCACCAGCAGACGGAACCAAGATCTGACAAGACGGGGCTACACCTTC
CATSRRNQDLTRRGYTF
>TRBV7-6|TRBD2|TRBJ2-5|many
TGTGCCAGCAGCATAGCGGGGGGACAAGAGACCCAGTACTTC
CASSIAGGQETQYF
>TRBV7-8|NA|TRBJ1-5|NA
TGTGCCAGCAGCTTAGAGGGCAGGCGCAATCAGCCCCAGCATTTT
CASSLEGRRNQPQHF
>TRBV10-3|NA|TRBJ1-2|once
TGTGTCATCAGTGGGTCGACAAGATCCAACTATGGCTACACCTTC
CVISGSTRSNYGYTF
>TRBV7-2|TRBD1|TRBJ1-2|many
TGTGCCAGCAGCTTAAGTTGGGACAGGGGGGACGACTATGGCTACACCTTC
CASSLSWDRGDDYGYTF
>TRBV6-5|TRBD1|TRBJ1-2|few
TGTGCCAGCAGTTACTCGAGGATGGGACAGGGCCGAGGGGACTATGGCTACACCTTC
CASSYSRMGQGRGDYGYTF
>TRBV6-1|NA|TRBJ2-7|NA
TGTGCCAGCAGTGAGGGCAGGGACTACGAGCAGTACTTC
CASSEGRDYEQYF
>TRBV10-3|TRBD1|TRBJ1-2|few
TGTGCCATCAGTTCATGGACCAGGGGGAGCTATGGCTACACCTTC
CAISSWTRGSYGYTF
>TRBV7-6|NA|TRBJ2-2|NA
TGTGTCAGCACCTATAGGACGGTAGGCGGGACCGGGGAGCTGTTTTTT
CVSTYRTVGGTGELFF
>TRBV5-4|TRBD1|TRBJ1-2|NA
TGTGCCAGCAGCTTCGGGACAGGGGTCCATGGCTACACCTTC
CASSFGTGVHGYTF
>TRBV11-2|NA|TRBJ1-2|NA
TGTGCCAGCAGCTGGCCGACAGGAGGTGGCTACACCTTC
CASSWPTGGGYTF
>TRBV4-1|NA|TRBJ1-4|few
TGCGCCAGCAGCGCTATTGGCCCTAATGAAAAACTGTTTTTT
CASSAIGPNEKLFF
>TRBV5-6|NA|TRBJ2-4|NA
TGTGCCAGCAGCCTAGGGATAAACAAAAACATTCAGTACTTC
CASSLGINKNIQYF
>TRBV14|NA|TRBJ1-4|NA
TGTGCCAGCAGCCCACGGGTGTATGAAAAACTGTTTTTT
CASSPRVYEKLFF
>TRBV7-9|NA|TRBJ2-5|NA
TGTGCCAGCAGTCATATAGCCTACCAAGAGACCCAGTACTTC
CASSHIAYQETQYF
>TRBV20-1|TRBD2|TRBJ2-1|NA
TGCAGTGCTAGAGATCTGGGGGGGTACAATGAGCAGTTCTTC
CSARDLGGYNEQFF
>TRBV20-1|NA|TRBJ2-1|NA
TGCAGTGCTAGCTTTCGACTTTGGAATGAGCAGTTCTTC
CSASFRLWNEQFF
>TRBV3-1|NA|TRBJ1-1|NA
TGTGCCAGCAGCCAAGATAGGGGGATGGGGAACACTGAAGCTTTCTTT
CASSQDRGMGNTEAFF
>TRBV5-1|NA|TRBJ1-1|NA
TGCGCCAGCAGCTCGTCGTCCACTGAAGCTTTCTTT
CASSSSSTEAFF
>TRBV10-3|NA|TRBJ2-3|few
TGTGCCATCAGTGATGAGGAGATCATCCAAGATACGCAGTATTTT
CAISDEEIIQDTQYF
>TRBV6-4|TRBD1|TRBJ1-1|NA
TGTGCCAGCAGTGAGGTGGCAGGGGGGGGGTACACTGAAGCTTTCTTT
CASSEVAGGGYTEAFF
>TRBV7-2|NA|TRBJ2-3|many
TGTGCCAGCAGCCCGGGTCAAATCACCACAGATACGCAGTATTTT
CASSPGQITTDTQYF
>TRBV15|TRBD2|TRBJ2-2|few
TGTGCCACCAGCAGTTTACTAGCGGGGGGGCCCGGCGGGGAGCTGTTTTTT
CATSSLLAGGPGGELFF